The present T cell receptor (beta chain) was sequenced within a study of T-cell reconstitution after alpha-beta-depleted transplantation in children. Unique molecular identifiers were built into the TCRbeta library. TCRdb processed the PCR reads anew with MiXCR; each CDR3 protein has one entry. Of about 590,000 distinct CDR3 sequences in the sample, about an eighth were seen once. Worth noting for this clonotype: Its specificity is unknown.

The CDR3 consists of 14 residues. V lost 2 bases and J lost 3, with 11 bases in between. CDR1 MDHEN and CDR2 SYDVKM come from the germline V gene. Study-level results: Expanded clones from the graft, numbering several hundred, reportedly supplied alpha-beta T cells about two months after transplant. One year post-transplant, T-cell counts and diversity were largely derived from T cells produced anew. At day 60, the high TCRbeta diversity found in some patients originated from recipient T cells and thymic progenitors that had survived.

Sequences were derived from PBMCs, mostly from graft donor cells, sampled 360 days after TCRalphabeta/CD19-depleted stem cell transplant. V is TRBV28 and J is TRBJ2-7; D remains ambiguous. This sequence was found in a male patient between 10 and 17 years old who had a stem cell transplant for acute myeloid leukemia, so the T cells may come from the graft donor. CDR3 protein: CASSLKGYHYEQYF. DNA of the CDR3: TGTGCCAGCAGTTTAAAAGGATACCACTACGAGCAGTACTTC. The full variable domain, completed using reference TRBV28 and TRBJ2-7, is DVKVTQSSRYLVKRTGEKVFLECVQDMDHENMFWYRQDPGLGLRLIYFSYDVKMKEKGDIPEGYSVSREKKERFSLILESASTNQTSMYLCASSLKGYHYEQYFGPGTRLTVT.